One T cell receptor (beta chain) is described in this entry. The germline V gene encodes CDR1 SNHLY and CDR2 FYNNEI. The V segment lost 1 base and the J segment 6 bases; nucleotides outside the gene matches: 8. This CDR3 is 15 amino acids long. The PCR used 60 Vbeta and 13 Jbeta primers. Profiled with immunoSEQ multiplex PCR; TCRdb holds only in-frame clones, not every one. The sample records just over 85,000 clones, about 70% being singletons. This sample stems from a study of cytomegalovirus exposure and HLA in healthy donors. The sample consisted of PBMCs. The sequence was obtained from a middle-aged man in good health and CMV-seronegative. V and J are TRBV2 and TRBJ2-7; 8 bases are a match to TRBD2. CDR3 nucleotide sequence: TGTGCCAGCAGTGAAGGAGACGGGGGGGCGTCCGAGCAGTACTTC. It encodes CASSEGDGGASEQYF. The whole variable domain, filled in from reference TRBV2 and TRBJ2-7, reads EPEVTQTPSHQVTQMGQEVILRCVPISNHLYFYWYRQILGQKVEFLVSFYNNEISEKSEIFDDQFSVERPDGSNFTLKIRSTKLEDSAMYFCASSEGDGGASEQYFGPGTRLTVT.